This T cell receptor (beta chain) was identified in a study of blood T cell repertoires in COVID-19. Study information: Acute and convalescent COVID-19 specimens originated in the United States, Italy and Spain.

The CDR3 spans 15 residues. V shed 7 bases, J shed 1 base, and the junction held 8 bases outside the gene matches. The germline V gene has CDR1 MNHEY and CDR2 SMNVEV (reference sequence). In the original analysis: Reference gene primers were amplified, and this amplification served to estimate nucleated cell counts. Some clones are missing from TCRdb's copy, which holds only in-frame ones; the method was immunoSEQ multiplex PCR. V and J calls and clone size are as listed in that table; D and trimming were resolved from the DNA. The sample holds roughly 320,000 clones; 90% to 95% are singletons and the top ten take around 3.9%. This clone was picked up a small number of times.

The origin of this receptor is a woman between 25 and 40 years old who had been exposed to COVID-19. Sequencing was carried out using PBMCs or T cells enriched from blood (not recorded which). This chain links TRBV27 with TRBJ1-1; 8 positions match TRBD1. In DNA, the CDR3 is TGTGCCAGCACCAAAAACAGGGGGAAGAACACTGAAGCTTTCTTT. This gives the protein CASTKNRGKNTEAFF.